This T cell receptor (beta chain) was retrieved from a study of T cell changes during pregnancy in multiple sclerosis. The CDR3 loop spans 16 amino acids. Germline V gene lookup returns CDR1 LNHDA and CDR2 SQIVND (reference sequence). J lost 6 bases, V lost 4 bases, and 9 bases had no gene match. Clones were read by immunoSEQ multiplex PCR, and TCRdb kept only the in-frame ones, dropping some. Here the sample spans 50,000 to 75,000 clones, around 91% being singletons. This sequence joins TRBV19 and TRBJ2-3, with 11 positions matching TRBD1. This material consisted of peripheral blood, taken in the third trimester of pregnancy. The TCR was taken from a female donor in good health, enrolled as a control in a pregnancy study. CDR3 coding DNA: TGTGCCAGTAGTACCCCGGACAGGGGGCATGGGGATACGCAGTATTTT. It translates to CASSTPDRGHGDTQYF.